This T cell receptor beta chain stems from a study of neurological immune-mediated disorders. It was from 2 million PBMCs stored at -80 C that the unsorted libraries were obtained. Study observations and caveats: It was HTLV-1-associated myelopathy that showed the most TCR clonal expansion, while multiple sclerosis showed the least, falling below healthy controls. Clinical features showed no association with the multiple sclerosis repertoire cluster, and MRI features showed none either.

This clonotype was counted at least ten times. Its specificity is not known. This CDR3 contains 13 residues. Germline CDR1 DFQATT, CDR2 SNEGSKA (reference sequence). Losses at the gene ends were 6 bases for V and 4 bases for J; bases not matched to a gene: 6. TCRdb independently ran MiXCR on the 5' RACE reads; one entry per CDR3 protein. The sample yields 45,000 to 60,000 distinct CDR3 sequences, approximately 3.9% seen once. Material: PBMCs. This chain links TRBV20-1 with TRBJ2-7, with 10 bases fitting TRBD2. This clonotype was sampled from a man in his thirties or forties with multiple sclerosis. CDR3 bases: TGCAGTGCCTTCGTAGCGGGAGGTTACGAGCAGTACTTC. Amino acid sequence: CSAFVAGGYEQYF.